A single sample gave rise to the 25 T cell receptor beta chains below, sequenced in a study of cytomegalovirus exposure and HLA in healthy donors. PCR used 60 Vbeta primers and 13 Jbeta primers. Repertoires were generated with immunoSEQ multiplex PCR, while TCRdb's copy carries only in-frame clones and drops some. The table has 190,000 or so clones, under 85% seen once; the top ten hold about 1.6%. The sequenced material came from PBMCs. Receptors originate from a man aged 50 or older in good health and CMV-seronegative.

The V call is TRBV5-4, the J call TRBJ2-5, with 14 bases fitting TRBD2. Germline V gene lookup returns CDR1 SGHNT and CDR2 YYREEE (reference sequence). This CDR3 is 17 amino acids long. Losses at the gene ends were 6 bases for V and 2 bases for J; bases not matched to a gene: 9. This CDR3 is CASTEGLAGGWQETQYF. CDR3 sequence (DNA): TGTGCCAGCACCGAAGGACTAGCGGGGGGTTGGCAAGAGACCCAGTACTTC. Full variable domain (missing parts from reference TRBV5-4 and TRBJ2-5): ETGVTQSPTHLIKTRGQQVTLRCSSQSGHNTVSWYQQALGQGPQFIFQYYREEENGRGNFPPRFSGLQFPNYSSELNVNALELDDSALYLCASTEGLAGGWQETQYFGPGTRLLVL.

The chain uses TRBV28 and TRBJ1-1; D might be TRBD1 (6 bases). Germline assignment: CDR1 MDHEN and CDR2 SYDVKM. V lost 2 bases, J lost 7 bases, and 14 bases lay in between. The CDR3 is 14 amino acids. The CDR3: CASSLVGGLGEAFF. The CDR3, as DNA: TGTGCCAGCAGTTTAGTGGGGGGGCTCGGTGAAGCTTTCTTT.

This clone occurred once. J is TRBJ2-3 and V is TRBV5-1; 9 bases align to TRBD2. CDR3 size: 15 residues. Germline V lookup: CDR1 SGHRS, CDR2 YFSETQ. V shed 3 bases, J shed 1 base, and the junction held 3 bases outside the gene matches. For the CDR3, the DNA is TGCGCCAGCAGCTCCAGACTAGCGGGCACAGATACGCAGTATTTT. It yields the protein CASSSRLAGTDTQYF.

This clone was seen just once. The rearrangement links TRBV5-1 to TRBJ2-5; D is unresolved. V was cut by 1 base and J by 1 base, with 11 bases left in between. Germline V gene lookup returns CDR1 SGHRS and CDR2 YFSETQ. The length of the CDR3 is 15 residues. The CDR3 coding sequence is TGCGCCAGCAGCTTGTCTTCTGGGCCCCAAGAGACCCAGTACTTC. Protein product: CASSLSSGPQETQYF.

This chain joins TRBV9 and TRBJ1-3, with D unresolved. The CDR3 is made up of 12 amino acids. Germline V gene data show CDR1 as SGDLS and CDR2 as YYNGEE. The germline V and J ends were trimmed by 2 bases and 4 bases, with 4 bases remaining between them. CDR3 amino acids: CASSVSGNTIYF. The CDR3 DNA sequence: TGTGCCAGCAGCGTCTCGGGAAACACCATATATTTT.

V and J are TRBV5-4 and TRBJ2-3; D uncertain. The germline V and J ends were trimmed by 4 bases and 4 bases, with 13 bases remaining between them. The germline gives CDR1 SGHNT, CDR2 YYREEE (reference sequence). There are 14 residues in the CDR3. The CDR3 sequence is CASSPSLSADTQYF. The CDR3 coding sequence is TGTGCCAGCAGCCCATCATTGAGTGCAGATACGCAGTATTTT.

This CDR3 is CASSYSARGNYGYTF. The CDR3 nucleotides are TGTGCCAGCAGTTACTCGGCCAGGGGAAACTATGGCTACACCTTC. This sequence joins TRBV6-5 and TRBJ1-2; D may be TRBD1 (6 bases). CDR1 is MNHEY and CDR2 is SVGAGI in the germline V gene. The V end lost 0 bases, the J end lost 2 bases, and 10 bases lay between the germline ends. The CDR3 runs 15 residues.

This clone has only one observation. The chain links TRBV4-2 to TRBJ2-5; D is perhaps TRBD1 (5 bases). The DNA end is a closer match to TRBJ2-7, so the J assignment may be wrong. Looked up from germline, CDR1 is LGHNA and CDR2 is YNFKEQ. The CDR3 is made up of 18 amino acids. The CDR3 DNA reads as TGTGCCAGCAGCCAAAGTCTCGGAGCAGGGATAGTTGTCTACGAGCAGTACTTC. It specifies CASSQSLGAGIVVYEQYF.

The rearrangement joins TRBV5-1 to TRBJ1-1; D possibly corresponds to TRBD1 (6 bases). The CDR3 loop spans 14 amino acids. Germline V gives CDR1 SGHRS, CDR2 YFSETQ. The V gene lost 2 bases and the J gene lost 11 bases, with 19 bases spanning the gap. The DNA of the CDR3 is TGCGCCAGCAGCTTTGGTCCGGGGACACACCGGGCTTTCTTT. It specifies CASSFGPGTHRAFF.

The V call is TRBV7-2, the J call TRBJ2-3; 10 bases map to TRBD2. J gave up 3 bases and V 3 bases, and 9 bases lay outside the gene matches. Germline V gene sequence: CDR1 SGHTA, CDR2 FQGNSA. There are 17 residues in the CDR3. For the CDR3, the DNA is TGTGCCAGCAGCTTCCTTGCTAGCGGGGGAAGAACAGATACGCAGTATTTT. Protein sequence: CASSFLASGGRTDTQYF.

In this sample, this clone turned up a few times. This CDR3 is CASSKGQGVDEKLFF. The CDR3 nucleotides are TGTGCCAGCAGTAAGGGCCAGGGGGTCGATGAAAAACTGTTTTTT. The rearrangement uses TRBV7-6 and TRBJ1-4; 7 bases match TRBD1. The CDR3 extends over 15 amino acids. Germline CDR1 reads SGHVS; CDR2 reads FNYEAQ. With V trimmed by 6 bases and J by 6 bases, 10 bases remained unmatched.

This chain links TRBV18 with TRBJ1-1; 9 bases map to TRBD1. Germline assignment: CDR1 KGHSH and CDR2 LQKENI. The CDR3 consists of 14 residues. V lost 4 bases, J lost 1 base, and 1 base stayed unmatched. CDR3 bases: TGTGCCAGCTCACGACAGGGGGAGAACACTGAAGCTTTCTTT. It yields the protein CASSRQGENTEAFF.

This sequence joins TRBV28 and TRBJ1-2, with 8 positions matching TRBD1. Germline V gene sequence: CDR1 MDHEN, CDR2 SYDVKM. There are 15 residues in the CDR3. V was pared by 6 bases and J by 4 bases, with 10 bases of the junction left unmatched. Written as DNA, the CDR3 is TGTGCCAGCAGAGTTGACAGGGGCCCTAGCTATGGCTACACCTTC. Its translation: CASRVDRGPSYGYTF.

The chain has TRBV9 and TRBJ1-1; D unresolved. The V gene's germline CDR1 is SGDLS and CDR2 YYNGEE. The germline V and J ends were trimmed by 0 bases and 1 base, with 10 bases remaining between them. The CDR3 is 15 amino acids. CDR3 loop: CASSVAFGKNTEAFF. The CDR3 coding sequence is TGTGCCAGCAGCGTAGCTTTCGGGAAGAACACTGAAGCTTTCTTT.

The chain joins TRBV7-2 to TRBJ1-5, with a possible D match to TRBD1 (5 bases). Germline CDR1 SGHTA, CDR2 FQGNSA. This CDR3 comprises 15 residues. Trimming left V 1 base short and J 3 bases short, with 10 bases between. The CDR3 sequence: CASSLGRADNQPQHF. The CDR3 DNA is TGTGCCAGCAGCTTAGGCAGGGCCGACAATCAGCCCCAGCATTTT.

The V gene is TRBV18, the J gene TRBJ1-3, with no clear D. Germline CDR1 reads KGHSH; CDR2 reads LQKENI. V was cut by 2 bases and J by 0 bases, with 11 bases left in between. The CDR3 spans 16 residues. The DNA for the CDR3 is TGTGCCAGCTCACCAGGAGTGGCGAGCTCTGGAAACACCATATATTTT. It yields the protein CASSPGVASSGNTIYF.

This sequence joins TRBV7-3 and TRBJ2-7; 10 bases are shared with TRBD1. The CDR3 sequence is 13 residues long. Germline lookup yields CDR1 SGHTA and CDR2 FQGTGA. The V gene end was trimmed by 4 bases and the J gene end by 5 bases; junction bases not matched to a gene: 2. In DNA, the CDR3 is TGTGCCAGCAGCTCGACAGGGGGCGACGAGCAGTACTTC. Its translation: CASSSTGGDEQYF.

This chain joins TRBV19 and TRBJ2-1; maybe TRBD1 (6 bases). In germline, CDR1 is LNHDA, CDR2 SQIVND (reference sequence). The CDR3 runs 14 residues. Trimming cost V 7 bases and J 0 bases, with 10 bases left between them. The CDR3 DNA reads TGTGCCAGTAACCGGGACAACTCCTACAATGAGCAGTTCTTC. Protein product: CASNRDNSYNEQFF.

A single count supports this clone. The gene calls are TRBV7-2 and TRBJ2-5, with TRBD2 matching over 9 bases. The CDR3 length is 14 residues. After removal of 5 bases from V and 5 bases from J, the junction contained 6 bases not matched to a gene. Germline CDR1 is SGHTA and CDR2 is FQGNSA. The CDR3 DNA is TGTGCCAGCAGCCGTAGCGGGAGCCGGGAGACCCAGTACTTC. Its protein product is CASSRSGSRETQYF.

The chain recombines TRBV6-1 with TRBJ1-1, with TRBD1 as a possible D gene (6 bases). V lost 6 bases and J 11 bases, leaving 16 bases between the germline ends. Germline V gene sequence: CDR1 MNHNS, CDR2 SASEGT. This CDR3 spans 12 amino acids. CDR3 bases: TGTGCCAGCAGGGCCGGGACAAGGATCGCTTTCTTT. Translating it yields CASRAGTRIAFF.

The V and J genes are TRBV30 and TRBJ1-2; 7 bases map to TRBD1. The germline CDR1 and CDR2 sequences are GTSNPN and SVGIG (reference sequence). V dropped 3 bases and J dropped 8; count of bases not matched to a gene: 12. The CDR3 has 14 residues. The CDR3 loop reads CAWSQADRARGYTF. The CDR3 DNA follows: TGTGCCTGGAGCCAAGCAGACAGGGCAAGGGGCTACACCTTC.

The V and J genes are TRBV6-6 and TRBJ1-1; 7 bases match TRBD1. V shed 0 bases and J 4 bases; nucleotides not matched to a gene: 2. This CDR3 is 14 amino acids long. CDR1 MNHNY and CDR2 SVGAGI come from the germline V gene (reference sequence). CDR3 bases: TGTGCCAGCAGTTACTCGGGACAGTTCACTGAAGCTTTCTTT. Translation gives CASSYSGQFTEAFF.

This chain connects TRBV5-1 to TRBJ2-7; possible D gene TRBD1, 5 bases. Trimming removed 0 bases from V and 4 bases from J, with 14 bases in between. The germline CDR1 and CDR2 sequences are SGHRS and YFSETQ. The CDR3 is made up of 15 amino acids. The CDR3 spells CASSLGPGRVYEQYF. CDR3 in DNA: TGCGCCAGCAGCTTGGGTCCGGGCAGGGTTTACGAGCAGTACTTC.

The CDR3, as DNA: TGTGCCATCTCTCTTGGGAGCTCTGGAAACACCATATATTTT. Encoded protein: CAISLGSSGNTIYF. The chain links TRBV10-3 to TRBJ1-3, with D unclear. The CDR3 is 14 amino acids. CDR1 and CDR2 (germline): ENHRY, SYGVKD. The V and J ends lost 8 bases and 0 bases respectively, with 11 bases between them.

The chain links TRBV28 to TRBJ1-3; D ambiguous. V was pared by 5 bases and J by 0 bases, with 14 bases between. This CDR3 has 16 residues. Germline V gene sequence: CDR1 MDHEN, CDR2 SYDVKM. The DNA for the CDR3 is TGTGCCAGCAGTCCACCAACACCCTTCTCTGGAAACACCATATATTTT. This encodes CASSPPTPFSGNTIYF.